The 30 T cell receptor beta chains below were found in one sample sequenced in a study of cytomegalovirus exposure and HLA in healthy donors. Amplification used 60 Vbeta primers and 13 Jbeta primers. The data were produced by immunoSEQ multiplex PCR, yet TCRdb's version contains in-frame clones alone and is incomplete. The table lists under 150,000 clones, about four fifths of them singletons. The sequencing sample was made of PBMCs. These receptors were obtained from a middle-aged woman in good health and CMV-seronegative.

The V and J genes are TRBV13 and TRBJ1-3, with TRBD1 matching 9 bases. Germline V CDR1 and CDR2: PRHDT, FYEKMQ (reference sequence). V shed 6 bases, J shed 3 bases, and the junction held 9 bases outside the gene matches. The CDR3 has 16 amino acids. As DNA, the CDR3 is TGTGCCAGCAGGCACAGGGGGCAAGTCGGTGGAAACACCATATATTTT. Translated, it gives CASRHRGQVGGNTIYF. The whole variable domain, remainder taken from reference TRBV13 and TRBJ1-3, is AAGVIQSPRHLIKEKRETATLKCYPIPRHDTVYWYQQGPGQDPQFLISFYEKMQSDKGSIPDRFSAQQFSDYHSELNMSSLELGDSALYFCASRHRGQVGGNTIYFGEGSWLTVV.

A few counts support this clone. This chain joins TRBV5-6 and TRBJ1-3; D not certain. The CDR3 loop spans 15 amino acids. Germline V gives CDR1 SGHDT, CDR2 YYEEEE. The V end lost 0 bases, the J end lost 0 bases, and 7 bases lay between the germline ends. CDR3 region: CASSLGHLSGNTIYF. The CDR3 nucleotides are TGTGCCAGCAGCTTGGGACACCTCTCTGGAAACACCATATATTTT.

The V gene is TRBV5-1, the J gene TRBJ2-3; unclear D gene. Between the trimmed V and J ends, which lost 4 bases and 1 base, there was a span of 16 bases. The CDR3 spans 16 residues. The germline V gene has CDR1 SGHRS and CDR2 YFSETQ. The CDR3 DNA reads as TGCGCCAGCAGCCTGTTCCCCCGGTCGGGCACAGATACGCAGTATTTT. Protein sequence: CASSLFPRSGTDTQYF.

The chain uses TRBV18 and TRBJ2-3, with TRBD1 as a possible D gene (6 bases). Trimming cost V 3 bases and J 2 bases, with 12 bases left between them. Germline V CDR1 and CDR2: KGHSH, LQKENI. The CDR3 is made up of 15 amino acids. The DNA of the CDR3 is TGTGCCAGCTCACCCGACAGGACACACACAGATACGCAGTATTTT. Its translation: CASSPDRTHTDTQYF.

At least ten counts were recorded for this clone. The chain links TRBV4-2 to TRBJ2-6, with D perhaps matching TRBD2 (6 bases). Germline CDR1 is LGHNA and CDR2 is YNFKEQ. Trimming shortened V by 0 bases and J by 1 base, and 7 bases separated the two germline ends. CDR3 length: 16 amino acids. The CDR3 nucleotides read TGTGCCAGCAGCCAAGAGGGGGGATCTGGGGCCAACGTCCTGACTTTC. This encodes CASSQEGGSGANVLTF.

Only a few counts were recorded for this clone. The chain employs TRBV7-2 and TRBJ2-3; no clear D. Germline V gene data show CDR1 as SGHTA and CDR2 as FQGNSA. Trimming cost V 2 bases and J 0 bases, with 3 bases left between them. This CDR3 has 13 amino acids. This CDR3 reads CASSLPSTDTQYF. The DNA of the CDR3 is TGTGCCAGCAGCTTACCTAGCACAGATACGCAGTATTTT.

This rearrangement joins TRBV4-3 to TRBJ1-1; D gene unclear. The V gene lost 6 bases and the J gene lost 0 bases, with 11 bases spanning the gap. CDR3 size: 14 residues. Germline V gives CDR1 LGHNA, CDR2 YSLEER. The CDR3 sequence: CASRGVLMNTEAFF. CDR3 in DNA: TGCGCCAGCAGGGGAGTTCTTATGAACACTGAAGCTTTCTTT.

The CDR3 loop reads CASSQDSLSGTNEKLFF. The CDR3 nucleotides are TGCGCCAGCAGCCAAGATTCCCTTTCAGGTACTAATGAAAAACTGTTTTTT. This rearrangement joins TRBV4-1 to TRBJ1-4; D is undetermined. V was cut by 0 bases and J by 2 bases, with 13 bases left in between. The CDR3 contains 17 residues. CDR1 is MGHRA and CDR2 is YSYEKL in the germline V gene.

The chain combines TRBV19 with TRBJ2-7; D is possibly TRBD1 (6 bases). V dropped 4 bases and J dropped 0 bases, with 19 bases sitting between them. Germline CDR1 reads LNHDA; CDR2 reads SQIVND (reference sequence). The CDR3 runs 17 residues. The CDR3 DNA reads TGTGCCAGTAGTACCCAACCGGGACAAAGGTACTCCTACGAGCAGTACTTC. It specifies CASSTQPGQRYSYEQYF. The entire variable domain, with the rest obtained from reference TRBV19 and TRBJ2-7, is as follows: DGGITQSPKYLFRKEGQNVTLSCEQNLNHDAMYWYRQDPGQGLRLIYYSQIVNDFQKGDIAEGYSVSREKKESFPLTVTSAQKNPTAFYLCASSTQPGQRYSYEQYFGPGTRLTVT.

The chain links TRBV27 to TRBJ2-2, with TRBD2 as a possible D gene (5 bases). The germline V gene encodes CDR1 MNHEY and CDR2 SMNVEV (reference sequence). CDR3 length: 14 amino acids. Trimming shortened V by 10 bases and J by 0 bases, and 12 bases separated the two germline ends. The CDR3, as DNA: TGTGCCACCCAGCGGAGAACGAACACCGGGGAGCTGTTTTTT. Encoded protein: CATQRRTNTGELFF.

In its sample, this clone was seen a few times. V and J are TRBV5-1 and TRBJ1-3, with D uncertain. In germline, CDR1 is SGHRS, CDR2 YFSETQ. With 5 bases removed from V and 4 bases from J, the gap between germline ends came to 16 bases. The CDR3 spans 15 residues. CDR3 coding DNA: TGCGCCAGCAGTGAATCGTCAGAAATCGGAAACACCATATATTTT. It encodes CASSESSEIGNTIYF.

The gene calls are TRBV7-9 and TRBJ1-6; 9 positions agree with TRBD1. There are 14 residues in the CDR3. J gave up 7 bases and V 4 bases, and 2 bases lay outside the gene matches. CDR1 and CDR2 (germline): SEHNR, FQNEAQ (reference sequence). The CDR3 spells CASSSGTGNSPLHF. The CDR3 DNA reads as TGTGCCAGCAGCTCCGGGACAGGGAATTCACCCCTCCACTTT. Together with reference TRBV7-9 and TRBJ1-6, the CDR3 gives the full variable domain: DTGVSQNPRHKITKRGQNVTFRCDPISEHNRLYWYRQTLGQGPEFLTYFQNEAQLEKSRLLSDRFSAERPKGSFSTLEIQRTEQGDSAMYLCASSSGTGNSPLHFGNGTRLTVT.

The chain joins TRBV7-9 to TRBJ1-6; 7 bases are a match to TRBD1. CDR1 SEHNR and CDR2 FQNEAQ come from the germline V gene (reference sequence). Trimming removed 8 bases from V and 6 bases from J; junction bases left unmatched: 4. The CDR3 runs to 13 residues. The CDR3 DNA is TGTGCCAGCGGGGGACAGACTAATTCACCCCTCCACTTT. Protein: CASGGQTNSPLHF. Based on the CDR3 plus reference TRBV7-9 and TRBJ1-6, the full variable domain is DTGVSQNPRHKITKRGQNVTFRCDPISEHNRLYWYRQTLGQGPEFLTYFQNEAQLEKSRLLSDRFSAERPKGSFSTLEIQRTEQGDSAMYLCASGGQTNSPLHFGNGTRLTVT.

Only a few counts were recorded for this clone. The gene calls are TRBV7-2 and TRBJ2-3, with 7 bases fitting TRBD1. The CDR3 is 15 amino acids. Losses at the gene ends were 2 bases for V and 5 bases for J; bases not matched to a gene: 7. The germline V gene encodes CDR1 SGHTA and CDR2 FQGNSA. In DNA form, the CDR3 reads TGTGCCAGCAGCTTACAAGGGGGCTTGGGAGATACGCAGTATTTT. Its protein product is CASSLQGGLGDTQYF.

The chain has TRBV7-8 and TRBJ2-7; 7 bases agree with TRBD2. Germline CDR1 reads SGHVS; CDR2 reads FQNEAQ. The CDR3 spans 15 residues. V shed 1 base, J shed 4 bases, and the junction held 7 bases outside the gene matches. The CDR3 here is CASSLDPLAEYEQYF. The CDR3 nucleotides are TGTGCCAGCAGCTTAGATCCCCTAGCGGAATACGAGCAGTACTTC.

The J gene is TRBJ1-4, the V gene TRBV27; 7 bases are shared with TRBD1. This CDR3 has 13 amino acids. CDR1 and CDR2 (germline): MNHEY, SMNVEV (reference sequence). Trimming removed 4 bases from V and 7 bases from J; junction bases left unmatched: 3. CDR3 sequence reads: CASSSDRVEKLFF. The DNA for the CDR3 is TGTGCCAGCAGTTCAGACAGGGTTGAAAAACTGTTTTTT.

The V and J genes are TRBV4-3 and TRBJ2-7; 10 bases line up with TRBD2. Trimming removed 0 bases from V and 1 base from J; junction bases left unmatched: 9. From germline, CDR1 is LGHNA and CDR2 YSLEER. CDR3 size: 18 residues. CDR3 in DNA: TGCGCCAGCAGCCAAGATTTAGCGGGGGGTCCCGCATCCTACGAGCAGTACTTC. Its protein product is CASSQDLAGGPASYEQYF.

V and J are TRBV19 and TRBJ1-1; TRBD1 is a possible D gene (5 bases). CDR1 is LNHDA, CDR2 SQIVND, per germline (reference sequence). V gave up 7 bases and J gave up 6 bases, with 21 bases separating them. The CDR3 covers 15 residues. CDR3 sequence: CASNKSGFLGAEAFF. The CDR3 coding sequence is TGTGCCAGTAACAAATCAGGGTTTCTTGGCGCTGAAGCTTTCTTT.

The chain joins TRBV15 to TRBJ1-1; 12 positions agree with TRBD1. The trim removed 1 base at V and 4 bases at J, leaving 7 bases unmatched. In germline, CDR1 is LNHNV, CDR2 YYDKDF (reference sequence). The CDR3 covers 17 residues. In DNA, the CDR3 is TGTGCCACCAGCAGAGGGGGGACAGGGGGCATCGGCACTGAAGCTTTCTTT. It yields the protein CATSRGGTGGIGTEAFF.

The chain couples TRBV4-2 to TRBJ2-7, with 9 bases lining up with TRBD2. The CDR3 has 15 amino acids. Germline lookup yields CDR1 LGHNA and CDR2 YNFKEQ. V shed 4 bases, J shed 3 bases, and the junction held 7 bases outside the gene matches. CDR3 amino acids: CASSPGAGGFYEQYF. The CDR3 region has the DNA TGTGCCAGCAGCCCTGGAGCGGGAGGCTTCTACGAGCAGTACTTC.

This chain links TRBV7-9 with TRBJ2-5, with 8 bases that match TRBD2. This CDR3 spans 14 amino acids. CDR1 is SEHNR and CDR2 is FQNEAQ in the germline V gene (reference sequence). Trimming took 3 bases from V and 1 from J; bases not matched to a gene: 1. The CDR3 coding sequence is TGTGCCAGCAGCTTTGGACTAGCCCAAGAGACCCAGTACTTC. It specifies CASSFGLAQETQYF. The full variable domain, rest sourced from reference TRBV7-9 and TRBJ2-5, is DTGVSQNPRHKITKRGQNVTFRCDPISEHNRLYWYRQTLGQGPEFLTYFQNEAQLEKSRLLSDRFSAERPKGSFSTLEIQRTEQGDSAMYLCASSFGLAQETQYFGPGTRLLVL.

In this sample, this clone turned up a few times. The chain combines TRBV2 with TRBJ1-5; D uncertain. This CDR3 spans 15 amino acids. V was pared by 5 bases and J by 5 bases, with 16 bases between. Germline assignment: CDR1 SNHLY and CDR2 FYNNEI. CDR3 sequence: CASSSTGREDQPQHF. Written as DNA, the CDR3 is TGTGCCAGCAGTTCTACCGGACGGGAGGATCAGCCCCAGCATTTT.

This chain uses TRBV13 with TRBJ1-5; no definite D call. CDR1 is PRHDT and CDR2 is FYEKMQ in the germline V gene (reference sequence). Trimming stripped 5 bases from V and 1 base from J, with 15 bases between. The CDR3 runs 16 residues. The CDR3 DNA is TGTGCCAGCAGCCGCGGCAGGTGGGAGAGCAATCAGCCCCAGCATTTT. The encoded protein is CASSRGRWESNQPQHF.

V is TRBV5-1 and J is TRBJ1-4, with 8 bases lining up with TRBD1. With V trimmed by 4 bases and J by 6 bases, 8 bases remained unmatched. The CDR3 has 15 residues. Germline CDR1 SGHRS, CDR2 YFSETQ. CDR3 loop: CASSLPDRDYEKLFF. The DNA of the CDR3 is TGCGCCAGCAGCCTGCCGGACAGGGACTATGAAAAACTGTTTTTT. Supplemented by reference TRBV5-1 and TRBJ1-4, the full variable domain reads KAGVTQTPRYLIKTRGQQVTLSCSPISGHRSVSWYQQTPGQGLQFLFEYFSETQRNKGNFPGRFSGRQFSNSRSEMNVSTLELGDSALYLCASSLPDRDYEKLFFGSGTQLSVL.

J is TRBJ2-7 and V is TRBV7-3; the match to TRBD1 covers 10 bases. In germline, CDR1 is SGHTA, CDR2 FQGTGA. Trimming took 6 bases from V and 4 from J; bases not matched to a gene: 3. The CDR3 totals 13 residues. CDR3 bases: TGTGCCAGCAGTCCGGACAGGGGGTACGAGCAGTACTTC. This translates into CASSPDRGYEQYF.

This clone showed up just once. J is TRBJ1-5 and V is TRBV15; TRBD1 aligns across 7 bases. The CDR3 sequence is 16 residues long. Germline CDR1 and CDR2: LNHNV and YYDKDF (reference sequence). Losses at the gene ends were 8 bases for V and 5 bases for J; bases not matched to a gene: 15. CDR3 loop: CATGTGITGAHQPQHF. CDR3 DNA sequence: TGTGCCACCGGAACCGGTATTACAGGGGCCCATCAGCCCCAGCATTTT.

The chain links TRBV28 to TRBJ2-3, with 10 positions matching TRBD2. V shed 5 bases and J 3 bases; nucleotides not matched to a gene: 8. CDR1 is MDHEN and CDR2 is SYDVKM in the germline V gene. The CDR3 contains 16 residues. CDR3 protein: CASSRVGLAATDTQYF. The CDR3 bases are TGTGCCAGCAGTCGCGTCGGACTAGCGGCTACAGATACGCAGTATTTT.

V and J are TRBV9 and TRBJ2-3; 11 nucleotides line up with TRBD1. There are 17 residues in the CDR3. Germline V gene data show CDR1 as SGDLS and CDR2 as YYNGEE. V lost 3 bases to trimming and J lost 0 bases; unmatched junction nucleotides: 6. CDR3 residues: CASSAHGTGGSTDTQYF. The CDR3 nucleotides read TGTGCCAGCAGCGCCCACGGGACAGGGGGGAGCACAGATACGCAGTATTTT. Full variable domain (rest looked up from reference TRBV9 and TRBJ2-3): DSGVTQTPKHLITATGQRVTLRCSPRSGDLSVYWYQQSLDQGLQFLIQYYNGEERAKGNILERFSAQQFPDLHSELNLSSLELGDSALYFCASSAHGTGGSTDTQYFGPGTRLTVL.

The chain joins TRBV9 to TRBJ2-5; D may be TRBD2 (6 bases). Per germline, CDR1 SGDLS and CDR2 YYNGEE. This CDR3 is 15 amino acids long. V dropped 3 bases and J dropped 2 bases, with 14 bases sitting between them. CDR3 DNA sequence: TGTGCCAGCAGCGCAACGGGACTGCTGCAAGAGACCCAGTACTTC. It encodes CASSATGLLQETQYF. The variable domain in full, completed from reference TRBV9 and TRBJ2-5, reads DSGVTQTPKHLITATGQRVTLRCSPRSGDLSVYWYQQSLDQGLQFLIQYYNGEERAKGNILERFSAQQFPDLHSELNLSSLELGDSALYFCASSATGLLQETQYFGPGTRLLVL.

The chain is built from TRBV27 and TRBJ1-6, with 7 bases fitting TRBD1. V shed 7 bases and J 8 bases; nucleotides not matched to a gene: 8. CDR3 length: 14 amino acids. Germline values: CDR1 MNHEY, CDR2 SMNVEV (reference sequence). This CDR3 reads CASNYRGSDSPLHF. In DNA, the CDR3 is TGTGCCAGCAATTACAGGGGTAGCGATTCACCCCTCCACTTT.